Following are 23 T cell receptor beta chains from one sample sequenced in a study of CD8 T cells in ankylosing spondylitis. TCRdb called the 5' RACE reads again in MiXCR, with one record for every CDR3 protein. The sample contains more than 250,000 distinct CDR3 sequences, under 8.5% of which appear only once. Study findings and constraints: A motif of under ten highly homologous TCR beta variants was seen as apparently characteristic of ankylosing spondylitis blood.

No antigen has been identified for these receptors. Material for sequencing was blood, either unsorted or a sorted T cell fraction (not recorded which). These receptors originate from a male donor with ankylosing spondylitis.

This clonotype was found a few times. The CDR3 DNA follows: TGTGCCAGCAGTCACCGGGGAGGGGGCGGGACCCAGTACTTC. Translated: CASSHRGGGGTQYF. V gene TRBV25-1 combines with J gene TRBJ2-5; D possibly matches TRBD1 or TRBD2 (7 bases each). In germline, CDR1 is MGHDK, CDR2 SYGVNS. With 5 bases removed from V and 7 bases from J, the gap between germline ends came to 17 bases. The CDR3 covers 14 residues.

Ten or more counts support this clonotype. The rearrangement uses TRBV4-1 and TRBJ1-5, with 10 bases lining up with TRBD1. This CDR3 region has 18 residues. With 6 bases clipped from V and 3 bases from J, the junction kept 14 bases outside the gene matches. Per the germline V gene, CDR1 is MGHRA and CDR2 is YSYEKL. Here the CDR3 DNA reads TGCGCCAGCAGTCAATTCACCCCCGGGACAGGGGACAATCAGCCCCAGCATTTT. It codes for CASSQFTPGTGDNQPQHF.

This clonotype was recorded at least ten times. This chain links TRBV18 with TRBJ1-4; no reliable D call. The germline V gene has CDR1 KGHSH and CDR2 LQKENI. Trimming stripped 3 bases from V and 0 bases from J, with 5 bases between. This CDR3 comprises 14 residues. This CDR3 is CASSPTATNEKLFF. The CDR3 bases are TGTGCCAGCTCACCGACTGCAACTAATGAAAAACTGTTTTTT.

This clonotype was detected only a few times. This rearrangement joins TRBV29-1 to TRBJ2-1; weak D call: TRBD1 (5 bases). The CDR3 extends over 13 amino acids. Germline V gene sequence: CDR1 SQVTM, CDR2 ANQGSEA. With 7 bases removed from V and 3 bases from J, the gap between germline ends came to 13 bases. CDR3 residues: CSARETDYNEQFF. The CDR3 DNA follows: TGCAGCGCCAGAGAGACAGACTACAATGAGCAGTTCTTC.

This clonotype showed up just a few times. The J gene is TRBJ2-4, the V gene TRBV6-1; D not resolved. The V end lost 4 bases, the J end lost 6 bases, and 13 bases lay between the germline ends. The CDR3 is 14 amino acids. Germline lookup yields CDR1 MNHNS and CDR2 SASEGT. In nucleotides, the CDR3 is TGTGCCAGCAGTGGGGGATTCGAAGGAAACATTCAGTACTTC. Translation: CASSGGFEGNIQYF.

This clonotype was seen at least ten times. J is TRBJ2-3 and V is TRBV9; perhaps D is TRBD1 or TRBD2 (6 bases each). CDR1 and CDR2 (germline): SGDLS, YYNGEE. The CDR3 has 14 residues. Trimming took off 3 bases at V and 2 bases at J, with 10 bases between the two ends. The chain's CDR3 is CASSEGGPTDTQYF. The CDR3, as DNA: TGTGCCAGCAGCGAGGGGGGCCCCACAGATACGCAGTATTTT.

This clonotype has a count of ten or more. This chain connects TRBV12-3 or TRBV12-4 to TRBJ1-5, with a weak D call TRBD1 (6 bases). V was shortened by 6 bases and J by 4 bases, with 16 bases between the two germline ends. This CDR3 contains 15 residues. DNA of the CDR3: TGTGCCAGCAGCGGACCAGGGGCCTCGAATCAGCCCCAGCATTTT. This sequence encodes CASSGPGASNQPQHF.

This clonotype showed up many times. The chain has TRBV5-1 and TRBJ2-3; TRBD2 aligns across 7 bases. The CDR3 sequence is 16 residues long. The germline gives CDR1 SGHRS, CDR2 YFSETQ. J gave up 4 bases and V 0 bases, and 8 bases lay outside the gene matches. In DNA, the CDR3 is TGCGCCAGCAGCTTGGGGGCCAGAGGACTAGCAGATACGCAGTATTTT. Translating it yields CASSLGARGLADTQYF. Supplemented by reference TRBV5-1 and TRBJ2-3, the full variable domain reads KAGVTQTPRYLIKTRGQQVTLSCSPISGHRSVSWYQQTPGQGLQFLFEYFSETQRNKGNFPGRFSGRQFSNSRSEMNVSTLELGDSALYLCASSLGARGLADTQYFGPGTRLTVL.

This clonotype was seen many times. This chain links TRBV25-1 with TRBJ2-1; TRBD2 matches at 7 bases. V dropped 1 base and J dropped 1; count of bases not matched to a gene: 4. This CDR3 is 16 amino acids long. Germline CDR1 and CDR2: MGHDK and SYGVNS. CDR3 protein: CASSELPGGSYNEQFF. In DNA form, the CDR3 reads TGTGCCAGCAGTGAATTACCGGGAGGTTCCTACAATGAGCAGTTCTTC.

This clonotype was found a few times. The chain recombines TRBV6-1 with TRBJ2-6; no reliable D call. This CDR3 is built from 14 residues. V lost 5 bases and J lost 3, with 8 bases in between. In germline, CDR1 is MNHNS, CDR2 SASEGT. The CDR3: CASSPSFGANVLTF. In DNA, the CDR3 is TGTGCCAGCAGTCCGAGTTTTGGGGCCAACGTCCTGACTTTC.

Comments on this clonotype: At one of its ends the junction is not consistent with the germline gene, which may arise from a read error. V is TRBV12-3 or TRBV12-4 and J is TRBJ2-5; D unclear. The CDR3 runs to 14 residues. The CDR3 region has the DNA TGTGCCAGCGGTTTAGAGGCCGGTCCGGAGACCCAGTACTTC. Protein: CASGLEAGPETQYF.

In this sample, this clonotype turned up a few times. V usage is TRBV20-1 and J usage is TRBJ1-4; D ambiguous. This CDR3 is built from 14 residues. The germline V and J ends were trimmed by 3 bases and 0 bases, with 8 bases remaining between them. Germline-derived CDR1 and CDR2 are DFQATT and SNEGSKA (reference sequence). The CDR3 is CSASSGATNEKLFF. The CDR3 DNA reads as TGCAGTGCTAGTTCCGGGGCAACTAATGAAAAACTGTTTTTT.

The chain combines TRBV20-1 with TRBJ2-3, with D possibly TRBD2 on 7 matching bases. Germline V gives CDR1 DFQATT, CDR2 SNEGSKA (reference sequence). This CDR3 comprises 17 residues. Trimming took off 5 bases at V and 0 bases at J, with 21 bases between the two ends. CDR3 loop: CSASRGASGVSTDTQYF. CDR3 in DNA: TGCAGTGCTTCCCGGGGGGCCAGCGGAGTAAGCACAGATACGCAGTATTTT.

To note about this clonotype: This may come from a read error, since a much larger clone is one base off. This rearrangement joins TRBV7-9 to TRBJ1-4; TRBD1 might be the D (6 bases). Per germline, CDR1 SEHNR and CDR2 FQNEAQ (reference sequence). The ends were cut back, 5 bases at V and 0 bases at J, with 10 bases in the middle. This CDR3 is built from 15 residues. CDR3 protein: CASSPNRATNEKLFF. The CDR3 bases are TGTGCCAGCAGCCCCAACAGGGCAACTAATGAAAAACTGTTTTTT.

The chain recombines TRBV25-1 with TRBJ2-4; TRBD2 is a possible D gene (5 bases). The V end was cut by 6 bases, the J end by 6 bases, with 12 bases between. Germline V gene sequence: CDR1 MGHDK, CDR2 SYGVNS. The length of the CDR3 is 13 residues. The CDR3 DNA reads TGTGCCAGCAGCGCCTCGGGGATAAACATTCAGTACTTC. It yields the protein CASSASGINIQYF.

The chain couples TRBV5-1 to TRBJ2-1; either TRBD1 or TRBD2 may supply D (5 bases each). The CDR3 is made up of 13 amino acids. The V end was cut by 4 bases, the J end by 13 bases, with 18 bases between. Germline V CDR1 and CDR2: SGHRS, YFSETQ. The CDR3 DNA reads TGCGCCAGCAGCGCAGGGACCTCCCCTGCTCAGTTCTTC. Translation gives CASSAGTSPAQFF.

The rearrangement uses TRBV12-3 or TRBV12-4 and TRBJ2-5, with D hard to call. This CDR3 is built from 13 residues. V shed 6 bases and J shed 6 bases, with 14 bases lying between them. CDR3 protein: CASRLGDGQTQYF. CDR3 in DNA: TGTGCCAGCAGACTGGGTGACGGCCAGACCCAGTACTTC.

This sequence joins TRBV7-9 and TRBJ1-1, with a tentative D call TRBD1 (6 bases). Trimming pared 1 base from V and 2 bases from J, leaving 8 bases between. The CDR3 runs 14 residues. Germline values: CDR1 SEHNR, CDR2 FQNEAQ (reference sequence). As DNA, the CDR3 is TGTGCCAGCAGCTTAGTACAGGGTAACACTGAAGCTTTCTTT. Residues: CASSLVQGNTEAFF.

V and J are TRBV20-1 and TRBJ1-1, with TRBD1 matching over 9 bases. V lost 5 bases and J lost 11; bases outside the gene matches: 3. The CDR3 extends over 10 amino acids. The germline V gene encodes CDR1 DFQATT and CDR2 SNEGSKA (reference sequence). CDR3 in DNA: TGCAGTGCTTGGGGACAGGGCGCTTTCTTT. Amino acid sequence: CSAWGQGAFF.

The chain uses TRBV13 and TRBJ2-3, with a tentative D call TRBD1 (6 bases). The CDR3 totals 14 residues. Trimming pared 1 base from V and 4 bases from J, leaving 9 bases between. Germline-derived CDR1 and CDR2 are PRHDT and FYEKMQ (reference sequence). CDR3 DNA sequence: TGTGCCAGCAGCTTAGCAGGGACATCAGATACGCAGTATTTT. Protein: CASSLAGTSDTQYF.

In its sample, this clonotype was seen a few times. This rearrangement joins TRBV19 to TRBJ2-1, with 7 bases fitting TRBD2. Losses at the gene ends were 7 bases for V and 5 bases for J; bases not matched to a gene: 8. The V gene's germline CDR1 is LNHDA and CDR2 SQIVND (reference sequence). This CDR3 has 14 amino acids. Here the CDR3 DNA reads TGTGCCAGTAAAGTCCGCCGGGGGGACAATGAGCAGTTCTTC. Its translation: CASKVRRGDNEQFF.

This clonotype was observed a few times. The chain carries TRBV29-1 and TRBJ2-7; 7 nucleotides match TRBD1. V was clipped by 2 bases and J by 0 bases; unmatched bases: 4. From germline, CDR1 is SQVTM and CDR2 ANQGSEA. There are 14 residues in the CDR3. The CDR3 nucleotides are TGCAGCGTTGAAACCGGACAGGTCTCCTACGAGCAGTACTTC. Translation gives CSVETGQVSYEQYF.

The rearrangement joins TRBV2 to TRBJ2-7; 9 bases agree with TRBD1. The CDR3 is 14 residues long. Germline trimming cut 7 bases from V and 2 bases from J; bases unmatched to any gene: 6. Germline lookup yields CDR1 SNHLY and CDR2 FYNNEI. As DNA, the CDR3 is TGTGCCAGCAATCGCCGGGACAGGGCCTACGAGCAGTACTTC. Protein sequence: CASNRRDRAYEQYF.